This T cell receptor (beta chain) was found in a study of chemoradiotherapy in HPV16-positive cancers. Points from the study as a whole: Functional assays defining HPV-specific T cells used only two HPV16-positive patients. Better recurrence-free survival went with HPV-responsive T-cell expansion in HPV16-positive patients.

The assay was immunoSEQ multiplex PCR, and TCRdb's table has in-frame clones only and misses some. There are approximately 6,600 clones in the sample; around 79% occur only once, and approximately 8.1% lies in the top ten. V lost 0 bases and J lost 11; bases outside the gene matches: 3. CDR3 length equals 13 residues. Germline CDR1 MNHEY, CDR2 SVGAGI. Comments on this clone: Its specificity is unknown.

The sample consisted of tumor tissue, taken from a patient who underwent chemoradiotherapy. The chain links TRBV6-5 to TRBJ1-4; 7 nucleotides match TRBD1. The clonotype was recovered from a human donor with HPV-associated anogenital cancer. This chain's CDR3 is CASSYSSGGKLFF. The CDR3 DNA is TGTGCCAGCAGTTACTCATCAGGGGGGAAACTGTTTTTT.